This T cell receptor beta chain stems from a study of blood T cell repertoires in COVID-19. This CDR3 region has 12 residues. CDR1 is SEHNR, CDR2 FQNEAQ, per germline (reference sequence). V lost 6 bases, J lost 4 bases, and 9 bases lay in between. Only in-frame clones appear in the TCRdb table, and some are missing; sequencing was by immunoSEQ multiplex PCR. The sample gives 200,000 to 300,000 clones, approximately 80% of which show up once; 6.5% to 9.5% is in the top ten. The clonotype comes from a woman aged 80 or older with COVID-19, enrolled during active disease. The chain is built from TRBV7-9 and TRBJ1-2; D uncertain. Sample: peripheral blood. CDR3 sequence (DNA): TGTGCCAGCAGTCACGAGGTCTATGGCTACACCTTC. Its translation: CASSHEVYGYTF.